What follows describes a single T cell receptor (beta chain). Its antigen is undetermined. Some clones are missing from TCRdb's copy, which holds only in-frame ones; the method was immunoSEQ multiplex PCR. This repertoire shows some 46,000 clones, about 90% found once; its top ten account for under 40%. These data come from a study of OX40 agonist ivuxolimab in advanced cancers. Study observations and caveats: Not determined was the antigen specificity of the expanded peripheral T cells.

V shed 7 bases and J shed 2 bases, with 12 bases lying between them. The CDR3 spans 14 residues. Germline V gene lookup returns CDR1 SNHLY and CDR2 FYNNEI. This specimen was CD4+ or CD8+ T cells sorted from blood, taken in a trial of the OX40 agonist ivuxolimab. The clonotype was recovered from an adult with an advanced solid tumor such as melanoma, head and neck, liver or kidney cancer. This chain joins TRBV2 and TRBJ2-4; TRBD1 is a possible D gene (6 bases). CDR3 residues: CASKLQGTKNIQYF. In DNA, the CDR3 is TGTGCCAGCAAGCTACAGGGAACCAAAAACATTCAGTACTTC.